This TCR beta chain was identified during a study of cytomegalovirus exposure and HLA in healthy donors. Both 60 Vbeta primers and 13 Jbeta primers went into the PCR. Profiled with immunoSEQ multiplex PCR; TCRdb holds only in-frame clones, not every one. This repertoire comprises about 130,000 clones; its ten largest clones make up 2%. The CDR3 covers 18 residues. The material sequenced was PBMCs. The receptor comes from a woman aged 55-75 years in good health and CMV-seronegative. This chain links TRBV7-5 with TRBJ2-7; TRBD2 is the table's D call, not checked against the DNA. TRBV7-5 has pseudogene status. The chain's CDR3 is CARSTESLNGGSSYEQYF. CDR3 coding DNA: TGTGCCAGAAGCACGGAAAGTCTGAACGGGGGGAGCTCCTACGAGCAGTACTTC.